These T cell receptor beta chains were read from a single sample in a study of blood T cell repertoires in COVID-19. Libraries were prepared by immunoSEQ multiplex PCR; TCRdb keeps only in-frame clonotypes and omits some of them. The data show 250,000 to 300,000 clones, roughly nine tenths seen once. Sequencing was done on a sample of peripheral blood. These receptors all come from a woman aged 25 to 39 with COVID-19, enrolled during active disease. Both conserved end residues are part of each CDR3. D genes are given only for firm matches. The size entry is marked missing in some rows and otherwise reads once, few, many or a size class.

len: 16
d_gene: -
j_gene: TRBJ2-7
v_gene: TRBV7-8
abundance: -
CDR3nt: TGTGCCAGCAGCTTAGCTGGTGGGTGGAGCTCCTACGAGCAGTACTTC
CDR3aa: CASSLAGGWSSYEQYF

len: 13
d_gene: -
j_gene: TRBJ2-1
v_gene: TRBV14
abundance: -
CDR3nt: TGTGCCAGCAGCCAAGATTTGGGTGCGGGGCAGTTCTTC
CDR3aa: CASSQDLGAGQFF

len: 13
d_gene: -
j_gene: TRBJ1-5
v_gene: TRBV27
abundance: -
CDR3nt: TGTGCCAGTGGAGGAGGGAGCAATCAGCCCCAGCATTTT
CDR3aa: CASGGGSNQPQHF

len: 15
d_gene: TRBD2
j_gene: TRBJ2-1
v_gene: TRBV4-1
abundance: -
CDR3nt: TGCGCCAGCAGCCAAACTAGCGGGAGTTTCAATGAGCAGTTCTTC
CDR3aa: CASSQTSGSFNEQFF

len: 15
d_gene: TRBD2
j_gene: TRBJ2-2
v_gene: TRBV5-4
abundance: -
CDR3nt: TGTGCCAGCAGCATGGAAGGACTAGCGGGAAGGGAGCTGTTTTTT
CDR3aa: CASSMEGLAGRELFF

len: 12
d_gene: -
j_gene: TRBJ1-1
v_gene: TRBV11-2
abundance: -
CDR3nt: TGTGCCAGCAGCTTAGGAGGTCCTCAAGCTTTCTTT
CDR3aa: CASSLGGPQAFF

len: 13
d_gene: -
j_gene: TRBJ1-2
v_gene: TRBV30
abundance: once
CDR3nt: TGTGCCTGGGCGCGGGGGACCTACTATGGCTACACCTTC
CDR3aa: CAWARGTYYGYTF

len: 15
d_gene: -
j_gene: TRBJ2-7
v_gene: TRBV11-2
abundance: -
CDR3nt: TGTGCCAGCAGCTTACGAGGACTCGAGTGGGACGAGCAGTACTTC
CDR3aa: CASSLRGLEWDEQYF

len: 14
d_gene: -
j_gene: TRBJ2-1
v_gene: TRBV6-5
abundance: -
CDR3nt: TGTGCCAGCAGTCCAGGGGACCGTTACAATGAGCAGTTCTTC
CDR3aa: CASSPGDRYNEQFF

len: 15
d_gene: TRBD1
j_gene: TRBJ1-4
v_gene: TRBV25-1
abundance: -
CDR3nt: TGTGCCAGCAGTGAATTACAGGGGGCCGGTGAAAAACTGTTTTTT
CDR3aa: CASSELQGAGEKLFF

len: 14
d_gene: -
j_gene: TRBJ2-2
v_gene: TRBV5-4
abundance: -
CDR3nt: TGTGCCAGCAGCCCGGAGGGGAACACCGGGGAGCTGTTTTTT
CDR3aa: CASSPEGNTGELFF

len: 15
d_gene: TRBD1
j_gene: TRBJ2-7
v_gene: TRBV2
abundance: -
CDR3nt: TGTGCCAGCAGTGAAATTAGGACAGGGGAAGAGGAGCAGTACTTC
CDR3aa: CASSEIRTGEEEQYF

len: 15
d_gene: TRBD1
j_gene: TRBJ2-2
v_gene: TRBV19
abundance: many
CDR3nt: TGTGCCAGTAGCCCCAGGGGGCGCGTCACCGGGGAGCTGTTTTTT
CDR3aa: CASSPRGRVTGELFF

len: 18
d_gene: TRBD2
j_gene: TRBJ2-2
v_gene: TRBV6-2/TRBV6-3
abundance: -
CDR3nt: TGTGCCAGCAGTTACTCGAGACTAGCGGGCTATACAACCGGGGAGCTGTTTTTT
CDR3aa: CASSYSRLAGYTTGELFF

len: 15
d_gene: -
j_gene: TRBJ1-1
v_gene: TRBV21-1
abundance: -
CDR3nt: TGTGCCAGCAGCAATCAGACACCCTTGAACACTGAAGCTTTCTTT
CDR3aa: CASSNQTPLNTEAFF

len: 16
d_gene: -
j_gene: TRBJ1-3
v_gene: TRBV11-2
abundance: -
CDR3nt: TGTGCCAGCAGCTTACTCCCGGGGGGCTCTGGAAACACCATATATTTT
CDR3aa: CASSLLPGGSGNTIYF

len: 15
d_gene: -
j_gene: TRBJ2-7
v_gene: TRBV11-2
abundance: -
CDR3nt: TGTGCCAGCAGCTTAGAGAGGACTGCCACCTACGAGCAGTACTTC
CDR3aa: CASSLERTATYEQYF

len: 14
d_gene: -
j_gene: TRBJ1-2
v_gene: TRBV7-9
abundance: -
CDR3nt: TGTGCCAGCAGCGCCGGGACACGTCTGTTGGGCTACACCTTC
CDR3aa: CASSAGTRLLGYTF

len: 13
d_gene: -
j_gene: TRBJ1-2
v_gene: TRBV19
abundance: -
CDR3nt: TGTGCCAGTAGTATACAGGGCGACTATGGCTACACCTTC
CDR3aa: CASSIQGDYGYTF

len: 15
d_gene: -
j_gene: TRBJ1-6
v_gene: TRBV5-8
abundance: few
CDR3nt: TGTGCCAGCAGCCTAGGTCAGGGAGGGAATTCACCCCTCCACTTT
CDR3aa: CASSLGQGGNSPLHF

len: 16
d_gene: TRBD1
j_gene: TRBJ1-3
v_gene: TRBV19
abundance: once
CDR3nt: TGTGCCAGTAGTATCACCGGGACAGGGGATGGAAACACCATATATTTT
CDR3aa: CASSITGTGDGNTIYF

len: 15
d_gene: -
j_gene: TRBJ1-6
v_gene: TRBV3-1/TRBV3-2
abundance: -
CDR3nt: TGTGCCAGCAGCCCCTCCGGGGGAGGGAATTCACCCCTCCACTTT
CDR3aa: CASSPSGGGNSPLHF

len: 15
d_gene: TRBD2
j_gene: TRBJ2-1
v_gene: TRBV7-9
abundance: -
CDR3nt: TGTGCCAGCAGCCTTAGCGGGACTTCCTACAATGAGCAGTTCTTC
CDR3aa: CASSLSGTSYNEQFF

len: 13
d_gene: TRBD1
j_gene: TRBJ1-5
v_gene: TRBV7-6
abundance: -
CDR3nt: TGTGCCAGCAGCAGGGGGCGGGATCAGCCCCAGCATTTT
CDR3aa: CASSRGRDQPQHF

len: 15
d_gene: -
j_gene: TRBJ2-3
v_gene: TRBV7-9
abundance: -
CDR3nt: TGTGCCAGCAGCTTTGCGGGAAGTGGCACAGATACGCAGTATTTT
CDR3aa: CASSFAGSGTDTQYF

len: 14
d_gene: -
j_gene: TRBJ1-4
v_gene: TRBV4-1
abundance: -
CDR3nt: TGCGCCAGCAGCCCCCCGGGGTGGAATGAAAAACTGTTTTTT
CDR3aa: CASSPPGWNEKLFF

len: 16
d_gene: TRBD2
j_gene: TRBJ2-7
v_gene: TRBV30
abundance: -
CDR3nt: TGTGCCTGGAGTCCAAGAGCGGGAACCGACCCCTACGAGCAGTACTTC
CDR3aa: CAWSPRAGTDPYEQYF

len: 15
d_gene: TRBD1
j_gene: TRBJ1-2
v_gene: TRBV5-1
abundance: -
CDR3nt: TGCGCCAGCAGCCGGGGACAGGGGCCCGCATCTGGCTACACCTTC
CDR3aa: CASSRGQGPASGYTF

len: 16
d_gene: -
j_gene: TRBJ2-1
v_gene: TRBV10-3
abundance: -
CDR3nt: TGTGCCATCAGTGAGTCCGAGGTTGCAGGGAGGAATGAGCAGTTCTTC
CDR3aa: CAISESEVAGRNEQFF

len: 13
d_gene: -
j_gene: TRBJ1-4
v_gene: TRBV5-1
abundance: -
CDR3nt: TGCGCCAGCAGAATACAGGAGGGAGGAAAACTGTTTTTT
CDR3aa: CASRIQEGGKLFF

len: 14
d_gene: -
j_gene: TRBJ2-7
v_gene: TRBV11-2
abundance: -
CDR3nt: TGTGCCAGCAGCGCCGGAGGTGCGGGCTACGAGCAGTACTTC
CDR3aa: CASSAGGAGYEQYF

len: 15
d_gene: -
j_gene: TRBJ2-6
v_gene: TRBV5-6
abundance: -
CDR3nt: TGTGCCAGCAGCTTGGAACAAGCTGGGGCCAACGTCCTGACTTTC
CDR3aa: CASSLEQAGANVLTF

len: 15
d_gene: TRBD1
j_gene: TRBJ1-1
v_gene: TRBV27
abundance: -
CDR3nt: TGTGCCAGCAGTGGGGACAGGGGATTGAGGACTGAAGCTTTCTTT
CDR3aa: CASSGDRGLRTEAFF

len: 15
d_gene: -
j_gene: TRBJ1-5
v_gene: TRBV19
abundance: -
CDR3nt: TGTGCCAGTAGCGTACAGCTGTATAGCAATCAGCCCCAGCATTTT
CDR3aa: CASSVQLYSNQPQHF

len: 13
d_gene: -
j_gene: TRBJ1-1
v_gene: TRBV12-3/TRBV12-4
abundance: -
CDR3nt: TGTGCCAGCAGCCCCCGAGGCGGGACTGAAGCTTTCTTT
CDR3aa: CASSPRGGTEAFF

len: 16
d_gene: TRBD2
j_gene: TRBJ2-7
v_gene: TRBV4-2
abundance: once
CDR3nt: TGTGCCAGCAGCCAAAAGACTAGCGGGGATTTGTACGAGCAGTACTTC
CDR3aa: CASSQKTSGDLYEQYF

len: 14
d_gene: TRBD1
j_gene: TRBJ2-7
v_gene: TRBV27
abundance: -
CDR3nt: TGTGCCAGCAGTTTCGACAGGGGGCTCGGCGAGCAGTACTTC
CDR3aa: CASSFDRGLGEQYF

len: 15
d_gene: TRBD2
j_gene: TRBJ2-5
v_gene: TRBV11-2
abundance: -
CDR3nt: TGTGCCAGCAGCTATGGTAGCGGGATCGGAGAGACCCAGTACTTC
CDR3aa: CASSYGSGIGETQYF

len: 12
d_gene: -
j_gene: TRBJ2-2
v_gene: TRBV24-1
abundance: once
CDR3nt: TGTGCCACCAGTACTTTAACCGGGGAGCTGTTTTTT
CDR3aa: CATSTLTGELFF

len: 15
d_gene: -
j_gene: TRBJ2-3
v_gene: TRBV7-7
abundance: -
CDR3nt: TGTGCCAGCAGCTTAGATGCGGGGAGCACAGATACGCAGTATTTT
CDR3aa: CASSLDAGSTDTQYF

len: 15
d_gene: TRBD1
j_gene: TRBJ1-6
v_gene: TRBV7-9
abundance: once
CDR3nt: TGTGCCAGCAGCCCGGGGACAGGGCACAATTCACCCCTCCACTTT
CDR3aa: CASSPGTGHNSPLHF

len: 15
d_gene: -
j_gene: TRBJ2-3
v_gene: TRBV30
abundance: -
CDR3nt: TGTGCCTGGAGCCCAAGCGGGTTACGCACAGATACGCAGTATTTT
CDR3aa: CAWSPSGLRTDTQYF

len: 13
d_gene: TRBD2
j_gene: TRBJ2-7
v_gene: TRBV6-5
abundance: -
CDR3nt: TGTGCCAGCAGCCGACTAGCGGAGAACGAGCAGTACTTC
CDR3aa: CASSRLAENEQYF

len: 13
d_gene: -
j_gene: TRBJ2-7
v_gene: TRBV15
abundance: once
CDR3nt: TGTGCCACCAGCACCGGCGGGATCTACGAGCAGTACTTC
CDR3aa: CATSTGGIYEQYF

len: 14
d_gene: TRBD1
j_gene: TRBJ1-2
v_gene: TRBV6-4
abundance: -
CDR3nt: TGTGCCAGCAGAGCAGGACAGGGGGCTTTTGGCTACACCTTC
CDR3aa: CASRAGQGAFGYTF

len: 16
d_gene: -
j_gene: TRBJ2-3
v_gene: TRBV7-2
abundance: -
CDR3nt: TGTGCCAGCAGTATTGGGGCGGGACAGCTCACAGATACGCAGTATTTT
CDR3aa: CASSIGAGQLTDTQYF

len: 14
d_gene: -
j_gene: TRBJ1-2
v_gene: TRBV7-6
abundance: -
CDR3nt: TGTGCCAGCAGCTTAGACGGGGGTTCATATGGCTACACCTTC
CDR3aa: CASSLDGGSYGYTF

len: 13
d_gene: -
j_gene: TRBJ2-1
v_gene: TRBV5-4
abundance: -
CDR3nt: TGTGCCAGCAGCTTGGCCAGTCATTGGGAGCAGTTCTTC
CDR3aa: CASSLASHWEQFF

len: 14
d_gene: -
j_gene: TRBJ2-5
v_gene: TRBV3-1/TRBV3-2
abundance: -
CDR3nt: TGTGCCAGCAGCCAAAGGAACAGCCAAGAGACCCAGTACTTC
CDR3aa: CASSQRNSQETQYF

len: 13
d_gene: -
j_gene: TRBJ2-5
v_gene: TRBV15
abundance: -
CDR3nt: TGTGCCACCAGCAGAGATCGGGTGGAGACCCAGTACTTC
CDR3aa: CATSRDRVETQYF

len: 19
d_gene: TRBD1
j_gene: TRBJ2-4
v_gene: TRBV7-8
abundance: -
CDR3nt: TGTGCCAGCAGCTCCGACAGGGGGTCCTCCTCGGTAGCCAAAAACATTCAGTACTTC
CDR3aa: CASSSDRGSSSVAKNIQYF

len: 15
d_gene: -
j_gene: TRBJ1-2
v_gene: TRBV5-4
abundance: -
CDR3nt: TGTGCCAGCAGCTTGGCGGGAGGACACGGCTATGGCTACACCTTC
CDR3aa: CASSLAGGHGYGYTF